This passage covers 27 T cell receptor beta chains from one sample sequenced in a study of high-grade serous ovarian cancer treatment subgroups. The protocol was immunoSEQ multiplex PCR, while the TCRdb copy is restricted to in-frame clones and leaves out a portion. Found here are 7,500 to 10,000 clones, about 70% of them singletons; the top ten hold around 6%. The tumor samples were collected prior to definitive surgery or chemotherapy. The sample comprised tumor tissue. These TCRs come from a human donor with high-grade serous ovarian cancer.

The chain employs TRBV4-1 and TRBJ2-5; weak D call: TRBD1 (5 bases). The assigned J gene may be wrong: the sequence end matches TRBJ2-7 better. The CDR3 is 12 residues long. Germline CDR1 reads MGHRA; CDR2 reads YSYEKL. DNA of the CDR3: TGCGCCAGCAGCCAAACAGGTTACGAGCAGTACTTC. Translation gives CASSQTGYEQYF.

This rearrangement joins TRBV9 to TRBJ1-3, with 7 bases aligning to TRBD1. The CDR3 consists of 15 residues. Germline lookup yields CDR1 SGDLS and CDR2 YYNGEE. V lost 4 bases to trimming and J lost 4 bases; unmatched junction nucleotides: 8. Here the CDR3 reads CASSPQTGAGNTIYF. CDR3 DNA: TGTGCCAGCAGCCCACAAACAGGGGCGGGAAACACCATATATTTT.

The CDR3 protein is CASGRETNTEAFF. DNA for the CDR3: TGCGCCAGCGGACGGGAGACGAACACTGAAGCTTTCTTT. The gene calls are TRBV10-2 and TRBJ1-1; no clear D gene. V lost 8 bases and J 1 base, leaving 11 bases between the germline ends. Looked up from germline, CDR1 is WSHSY and CDR2 is SAAADI. This CDR3 comprises 13 residues.

This clone was recorded only once. The chain combines TRBV6-8 with TRBJ1-2, with 11 bases matching TRBD1. There are 17 residues in the CDR3. V gave up 6 bases and J gave up 8 bases; unmatched junction bases: 17. Per germline, CDR1 MNHGY and CDR2 SAAAGT. The CDR3 DNA is TGTGCCAGCAGCCGTACTGGACAGGGGGCACCGGATATGGGCTACACCTTC. Its protein product is CASSRTGQGAPDMGYTF.

The chain is built from TRBV9 and TRBJ1-2; D not certain. The length of the CDR3 is 13 residues. Trimming left V 4 bases short and J 3 bases short, with 10 bases between. Germline CDR1 reads SGDLS; CDR2 reads YYNGEE. CDR3 sequence (DNA): TGTGCCAGCAGCCCGGACGGCTACTATGGCTACACCTTC. Translating gives CASSPDGYYGYTF.

The chain has TRBV7-2 and TRBJ2-7, with 8 bases matching TRBD2. The CDR3 is 13 amino acids. CDR1 SGHTA and CDR2 FQGNSA come from the germline V gene. The V and J ends lost 4 bases and 6 bases, in that order; junction bases with no gene match: 5. The CDR3, as DNA: TGTGCCAGCAGCTCGGGACTAGTACGCGAGCAGTACTTC. Translated: CASSSGLVREQYF.

This sequence joins TRBV4-1 and TRBJ1-6; no reliable D call. The ends were cut back, 1 base at V and 8 bases at J, with 12 bases in the middle. This CDR3 spans 15 amino acids. Germline V lookup: CDR1 MGHRA, CDR2 YSYEKL. This CDR3 reads CASSQGPVLYSPLHF. Here the CDR3 DNA reads TGCGCCAGCAGCCAAGGGCCGGTTTTGTATTCACCCCTCCACTTT.

The count of this clone is one. The chain is built from TRBV11-2 and TRBJ1-1; tentative D call: TRBD1 (6 bases). The ends were cut back, 2 bases at V and 4 bases at J, with 11 bases in the middle. CDR1 and CDR2 (germline): SGHAT, FQNNGV. CDR3 length: 14 amino acids. The CDR3 is CASSLNRVGTEAFF. The CDR3 region has the DNA TGTGCCAGCAGCTTAAACAGGGTAGGCACTGAAGCTTTCTTT.

The chain is built from TRBV4-1 and TRBJ1-2, with 8 bases aligning to TRBD1. This CDR3 is 16 amino acids long. The junction had 12 bases not matched to a gene; V was cut back by 0 bases and J by 9 bases. Germline assignment: CDR1 MGHRA and CDR2 YSYEKL. This chain's CDR3 is CASSQELSETGVSYTF. As DNA, the CDR3 is TGCGCCAGCAGCCAAGAGCTCAGCGAGACAGGGGTTAGCTACACCTTC.

This rearrangement joins TRBV4-3 to TRBJ2-7, with 9 bases identical to TRBD2. Trimming cost V 0 bases and J 2 bases; bases outside gene matches: 2. The CDR3 is 15 amino acids. Looked up from germline, CDR1 is LGHNA and CDR2 is YSLEER. CDR3 amino acids: CASSQDRGGAYEQYF. CDR3 DNA sequence: TGCGCCAGCAGCCAAGATCGCGGGGGGGCCTACGAGCAGTACTTC.

This chain connects TRBV11-2 to TRBJ2-7, with D possibly matching TRBD1 (5 bases). The CDR3 extends over 14 amino acids. CDR1 SGHAT and CDR2 FQNNGV come from the germline V gene. V was cut by 1 base and J by 2 bases, with 9 bases left in between. The CDR3 sequence: CASSLGQGPYEQYF. CDR3 in DNA: TGTGCCAGCAGCTTAGGTCAGGGCCCCTACGAGCAGTACTTC.

This clone was observed once. The genes are TRBV2 and TRBJ2-7; no clear D. Germline CDR1 SNHLY, CDR2 FYNNEI. This CDR3 has 14 amino acids. V was pared by 8 bases and J by 0 bases, with 14 bases between. This CDR3 reads CASLPFADSYEQYF. The CDR3 coding sequence is TGTGCCAGCCTGCCCTTTGCGGACTCCTACGAGCAGTACTTC. Full variable domain (missing parts from reference TRBV2 and TRBJ2-7): EPEVTQTPSHQVTQMGQEVILRCVPISNHLYFYWYRQILGQKVEFLVSFYNNEISEKSEIFDDQFSVERPDGSNFTLKIRSTKLEDSAMYFCASLPFADSYEQYFGPGTRLTVT.

The gene calls are TRBV5-1 and TRBJ1-1; D is possibly TRBD1 (5 bases). This CDR3 is 17 amino acids long. Germline CDR1 reads SGHRS; CDR2 reads YFSETQ. Trimming shortened V by 0 bases and J by 2 bases, and 17 bases separated the two germline ends. CDR3 nucleotides: TGCGCCAGCAGCTTGGGTGGGCAGGGAAGCGTTAACACTGAAGCTTTCTTT. It specifies CASSLGGQGSVNTEAFF.

This clone was recorded only once. The chain recombines TRBV7-8 with TRBJ1-4; no clear D gene. The V end lost 1 base, the J end lost 2 bases, and 11 bases lay between the germline ends. This CDR3 has 16 amino acids. Germline-derived CDR1 and CDR2 are SGHVS and FQNEAQ. The CDR3 region is CASSLEEPGTNEKLFF. The CDR3 region has the DNA TGTGCCAGCAGCTTAGAGGAACCGGGGACTAATGAAAAACTGTTTTTT.

This rearrangement joins TRBV7-2 to TRBJ2-2; D is unresolved. This CDR3 has 14 residues. CDR1 and CDR2 (germline): SGHTA, FQGNSA. V lost 3 bases and J 6 bases, leaving 11 bases between the germline ends. Written as DNA, the CDR3 is TGTGCCAGCAGCTTCGGTGGTTGGGCCGGGGAGCTGTTTTTT. It encodes CASSFGGWAGELFF.

The V gene is TRBV11-2, the J gene TRBJ2-7, with 8 nucleotides matching TRBD1. The CDR3 has 14 amino acids. Germline assignment: CDR1 SGHAT and CDR2 FQNNGV. V gave up 7 bases and J gave up 1 base; unmatched junction bases: 6. CDR3 in amino acids: CASTFWTGSYEQYF. In DNA form, the CDR3 reads TGTGCCAGCACCTTCTGGACAGGGTCCTACGAGCAGTACTTC.

The chain employs TRBV19 and TRBJ1-4, with D unclear. The CDR3 is 17 amino acids. The germline V gene has CDR1 LNHDA and CDR2 SQIVND (reference sequence). Trimming took 3 bases from V and 0 from J, leaving 14 bases between them. Here the CDR3 DNA reads TGTGCCAGTAGTATGGGGATCGGGAGACCAACTAATGAAAAACTGTTTTTT. Amino acids: CASSMGIGRPTNEKLFF. Drawing the rest from reference TRBV19 and TRBJ1-4, the complete variable domain is DGGITQSPKYLFRKEGQNVTLSCEQNLNHDAMYWYRQDPGQGLRLIYYSQIVNDFQKGDIAEGYSVSREKKESFPLTVTSAQKNPTAFYLCASSMGIGRPTNEKLFFGSGTQLSVL.

The chain uses TRBV9 and TRBJ1-2; 9 positions match TRBD1. V was pared by 5 bases and J by 4 bases, with 15 bases of the junction left unmatched. In germline, CDR1 is SGDLS, CDR2 YYNGEE. The CDR3 spans 17 residues. The CDR3 loop is CASSAGQGIVGLYGYTF. The DNA for the CDR3 is TGTGCCAGCAGTGCGGGACAGGGTATTGTCGGACTCTATGGCTACACCTTC.

This clone turned up a few times. The chain recombines TRBV19 with TRBJ1-2; 10 bases align to TRBD1. This CDR3 has 14 residues. CDR1 LNHDA and CDR2 SQIVND come from the germline V gene (reference sequence). V gave up 7 bases and J gave up 7 bases; unmatched junction bases: 9. The CDR3 nucleotides read TGTGCCAGTATATCGAGACAGGGGGCGGGTGGCTACACCTTC. This gives the protein CASISRQGAGGYTF.

A few counts support this clone. This CDR3 reads CASSWDSLNTEAFF. CDR3 DNA: TGTGCCAGCAGTTGGGACAGCTTGAACACTGAAGCTTTCTTT. The chain has TRBV6-5 and TRBJ1-1; TRBD1 agrees at 7 bases. With V trimmed by 4 bases and J by 0 bases, 2 bases remained unmatched. The V gene's germline CDR1 is MNHEY and CDR2 SVGAGI. The CDR3 runs to 14 residues.

This rearrangement joins TRBV5-8 to TRBJ2-5, with 8 bases aligning to TRBD1. This CDR3 has 15 residues. The trim removed 5 bases at V and 5 bases at J, leaving 11 bases unmatched. Germline CDR1 reads SGHTS; CDR2 reads YDEGEE. The CDR3 loop is CASRVETGEKETQYF. The CDR3 bases are TGTGCCAGCAGGGTTGAGACAGGGGAAAAGGAGACCCAGTACTTC.

The chain employs TRBV19 and TRBJ1-3; D gene uncertain. Between the trimmed V and J ends, which lost 4 bases and 0 bases, there was a span of 7 bases. The CDR3 spans 14 residues. Looked up from germline, CDR1 is LNHDA and CDR2 is SQIVND (reference sequence). CDR3 residues: CASSRQYSGNTIYF. In nucleotides, the CDR3 is TGTGCCAGTAGTAGGCAGTACTCTGGAAACACCATATATTTT.

The J gene is TRBJ2-7, the V gene TRBV6-1; TRBD1 matches at 11 bases. The CDR3 loop spans 13 amino acids. The V segment lost 8 bases and the J segment 6 bases; nucleotides outside the gene matches: 6. Germline loops: CDR1 MNHNS, CDR2 SASEGT. CDR3: CASLDRGLGEQYF. Here the CDR3 DNA reads TGTGCCAGCTTGGACAGGGGGCTTGGCGAGCAGTACTTC.

J is TRBJ1-2 and V is TRBV9; D might be TRBD1 (6 bases). Trimming took 6 bases from V and 0 from J, leaving 15 bases between them. The V gene's germline CDR1 is SGDLS and CDR2 YYNGEE. The CDR3 sequence is 15 residues long. As DNA, the CDR3 is TGTGCCAGCACCCCTAGAGGGGGTACTAACTATGGCTACACCTTC. It codes for CASTPRGGTNYGYTF.

The chain has TRBV5-6 and TRBJ1-4; D gene unclear. Trimming removed 1 base at V and 0 bases at J, with 10 bases between. CDR1 SGHDT and CDR2 YYEEEE come from the germline V gene. The CDR3 runs 16 residues. CDR3 region: CASSLRAPATNEKLFF. For the CDR3, the DNA is TGTGCCAGCAGCTTGAGGGCCCCAGCAACTAATGAAAAACTGTTTTTT.

The J gene is TRBJ2-7, the V gene TRBV7-7; D is uncertain. V was trimmed by 4 bases and J by 5 bases, leaving 12 bases between them. Germline V gene lookup returns CDR1 SSHAT and CDR2 FNYEAQ (reference sequence). CDR3 length: 13 amino acids. CDR3 bases: TGTGCCAGCAGCTCTACGAACGGACACGAGCAGTACTTC. It is translated as CASSSTNGHEQYF.

There are a few counts of this clone. The chain links TRBV5-5 to TRBJ1-2, with D maybe TRBD1 (5 bases). CDR1 and CDR2 (germline): SGHKS, YYEKEE (reference sequence). V dropped 4 bases and J dropped 4 bases, with 23 bases sitting between them. This CDR3 is built from 17 residues. In DNA form, the CDR3 reads TGTGCCAGCAGCACTCCGCCCGGGGCGCGGGAACGCTATGGCTACACCTTC. Residues: CASSTPPGARERYGYTF.